This T cell receptor (beta chain) comes out of a study of OX40 agonist ivuxolimab in advanced cancers. Method: immunoSEQ multiplex PCR; TCRdb's copy keeps in-frame clones and lacks some. This table holds tens of thousands of clones, around 88% found once. V lost 6 bases, J lost 2 bases, and 16 bases lay in between. The CDR3 length is 15 residues. Germline CDR1 reads MNHEY; CDR2 reads SVGAGI. The sequences come from CD4+ or CD8+ T cells sorted from blood, collected in a trial of the OX40 agonist ivuxolimab. The source of this sequence is an adult with an advanced solid tumor such as melanoma, head and neck, liver or kidney cancer. The rearrangement joins TRBV6-5 to TRBJ1-2, with TRBD1 as a possible D gene (6 bases). The CDR3: CASRKTGIGNYGYTF. CDR3 sequence (DNA): TGTGCCAGCAGGAAGACAGGAATCGGGAACTATGGCTACACCTTC.